The 23 T cell receptor beta chains below were found in one sample sequenced in a study of blood T cells in healthy people across ages. Sample-barcoded 5' priming and a J-beta primer mix drove a second PCR of 7 to 11 cycles. A single record per CDR3 protein comes from TCRdb applying MiXCR to the 5' RACE reads. The data show approximately 2,000,000 distinct CDR3 sequences, more than 35% seen once. The specimen was blood. These receptors were collected from a human donor in good health.

This clonotype occurred a few times. The chain joins TRBV7-3 to TRBJ2-3; D may be TRBD2 (6 bases). The CDR3 contains 12 residues. Germline V gives CDR1 SGHTA, CDR2 FQGTGA. The V and J ends lost 3 bases and 11 bases respectively, with 12 bases between them. The CDR3 DNA is TGTGCCAGCAGCTTCCCCGGGACTCAGCAGTATTTT. Its protein is CASSFPGTQQYF. The full variable domain, completed using reference TRBV7-3 and TRBJ2-3, is GAGVSQTPSNKVTEKGKYVELRCDPISGHTALYWYRQSLGQGPEFLIYFQGTGAADDSGLPNDRFFAVRPEGSVSTLKIQRTERGDSAVYLCASSFPGTQQYFGPGTRLTVL.

This clonotype was counted between two and nine times. The V gene is TRBV4-3, the J gene TRBJ1-2, with 7 bases that match TRBD1. The CDR3 totals 15 residues. Germline V gene lookup returns CDR1 LGHNA and CDR2 YSLEER. After removal of 1 base from V and 6 bases from J, the junction contained 8 bases not matched to a gene. CDR3 sequence: CASSQGATGSDGYTF. DNA of the CDR3: TGCGCCAGCAGCCAAGGGGCGACAGGGTCCGATGGCTACACCTTC.

The J gene is TRBJ2-7, the V gene TRBV7-2; TRBD2 might be the D (6 bases). V was clipped by 5 bases and J by 6 bases, with 14 bases between them. The CDR3 has 13 residues. Germline CDR1 reads SGHTA; CDR2 reads FQGNSA. This CDR3 reads CASSQAGYREQYF. The CDR3 nucleotides read TGTGCCAGCAGCCAGGCGGGGTACCGCGAGCAGTACTTC.

Of note for this clonotype: A junction end diverges from the germline sequence, so it may reflect a read error. The V and J genes are TRBV4-1 and TRBJ2-3, with 9 bases lining up with TRBD2. Germline V lookup: CDR1 MGHRA, CDR2 YSYEKL. CDR3 length: 16 amino acids. This CDR3 reads CASSQQSGGWTDTQYF. CDR3 in DNA: TGCGCCAGCAGCCAACAGAGCGGGGGGTGGACCGATACTCAGTATTTT.

The chain couples TRBV29-1 to TRBJ2-5; possible D gene TRBD1, 6 bases. With 7 bases removed from V and 4 bases from J, the gap between germline ends came to 10 bases. Per germline, CDR1 SQVTM and CDR2 ANQGSEA. This CDR3 contains 11 residues. CDR3: CSGFRGETQYF. The DNA of the CDR3 is TGCAGCGGATTCAGGGGAGAGACCCAGTACTTC.

This clonotype appeared a single time. The chain couples TRBV5-5 to TRBJ2-7, with D uncertain. This CDR3 has 13 residues. The V and J ends lost 4 bases and 10 bases respectively, with 18 bases between them. Germline assignment: CDR1 SGHKS and CDR2 YYEKEE (reference sequence). CDR3: CASSNHSPETQYF. CDR3 DNA sequence: TGTGCCAGCAGCAACCACAGCCCCGAGACTCAGTACTTC.

The table lists this clonotype with a count of one. This chain links TRBV28 with TRBJ2-5; weak D call: TRBD1 (6 bases). Between the trimmed V and J ends, which lost 6 bases and 13 bases, there was a span of 24 bases. The CDR3 totals 14 residues. Germline CDR1 MDHEN, CDR2 SYDVKM. The CDR3 protein is CASSDLQGAYERYF. The CDR3 DNA follows: TGTGCCAGCAGCGACTTACAGGGTGCCTACGAGCGGTACTTC.

The chain has TRBV18 and TRBJ1-2; D unresolved. Germline lookup yields CDR1 KGHSH and CDR2 LQKENI. The CDR3 is 12 amino acids. V was trimmed by 4 bases and J by 7 bases, leaving 10 bases between them. CDR3 sequence: CASSQPGFGYTF. In nucleotides, the CDR3 is TGTGCCAGCTCACAACCCGGGTTTGGCTACACCTTC.

This CDR3 reads CASSFGHTDTQYF. The CDR3 DNA is TGTGCCAGCAGCTTCGGACACACAGATACGCAGTATTTT. V and J are TRBV7-2 and TRBJ2-3; D is perhaps TRBD1 (5 bases). V lost 3 bases to trimming and J lost 2 bases, with 6 bases between them. Per the germline V gene, CDR1 is SGHTA and CDR2 is FQGNSA. The CDR3 consists of 13 residues. The full variable domain, in which reference TRBV7-2 and TRBJ2-3 provide the parts outside the CDR3, is GAGVSQSPSNKVTEKGKDVELRCDPISGHTALYWYRQSLGQGLEFLIYFQGNSAPDKSGLPSDRFSAERTGGSVSTLTIQRTQQEDSAVYLCASSFGHTDTQYFGPGTRLTVL.

The rearrangement links TRBV11-1 to TRBJ1-1; D gene ambiguous. The CDR3 spans 14 residues. CDR1 and CDR2 (germline): SGHAT, FQDESV (reference sequence). The ends were cut back, 5 bases at V and 1 base at J, with 11 bases in the middle. CDR3 bases: TGTGCCAGCAGCAGCGATAAGGGGAACACTGAAGCTTTCTTT. This encodes CASSSDKGNTEAFF.

The V gene is TRBV29-1, the J gene TRBJ2-5, with TRBD2 matching over 11 bases. Germline V CDR1 and CDR2: SQVTM, ANQGSEA. V shed 6 bases and J 4 bases; nucleotides not matched to a gene: 7. The CDR3 is 14 residues long. The CDR3 nucleotides are TGCAGCGTAACTAGCGGGGGATCCGGAGAGACCCAGTACTTC. Translating gives CSVTSGGSGETQYF. Full variable domain (missing parts from reference TRBV29-1 and TRBJ2-5): SAVISQKPSRDICQRGTSLTIQCQVDSQVTMMFWYRQQPGQSLTLIATANQGSEATYESGFVIDKFPISRPNLTFSTLTVSNMSPEDSSIYLCSVTSGGSGETQYFGPGTRLLVL.

The rearrangement links TRBV6-1 to TRBJ1-6; 10 positions agree with TRBD1. The J segment lost 10 bases and the V segment lost 6 bases, leaving 6 bases of the junction unmatched. The length of the CDR3 is 14 residues. Germline V gene sequence: CDR1 MNHNS, CDR2 SASEGT. In nucleotides, the CDR3 is TGTGCCAGCAGCGAGACAGGGGGCAAATCACCCCTCCACTTT. Translating gives CASSETGGKSPLHF.

The rearrangement joins TRBV3-1 to TRBJ1-1; D is perhaps TRBD1 (6 bases). V lost 11 bases to trimming and J lost 4 bases, with 17 bases between them. There are 13 residues in the CDR3. CDR1 LGHDT and CDR2 YNNKEL come from the germline V gene (reference sequence). DNA for the CDR3: TGTGCCTCCAGGGGATCGGGAGTCACTGAAGCTTTCTTT. This sequence encodes CASRGSGVTEAFF.

As to this clonotype: Since the CDR3 does not end with the conserved phenylalanine or tryptophan, this likely comes from a read error. The chain couples TRBV12-3 or TRBV12-4 to TRBJ2-7; possibly TRBD1 for D (5 bases). The CDR3 covers 14 residues. V gave up 4 bases and J gave up 5 bases, with 15 bases separating them. Here the CDR3 reads CASSSLQGIDEQYS. In nucleotides, the CDR3 is TGTGCCAGCAGTTCTCTTCAGGGTATTGACGAGCAGTACTCC.

The J gene is TRBJ1-4, the V gene TRBV30; weak D call: TRBD1 (6 bases). The ends were cut back, 4 bases at V and 7 bases at J, with 13 bases in the middle. The CDR3 has 13 amino acids. In germline, CDR1 is GTSNPN, CDR2 SVGIG (reference sequence). CDR3 DNA: TGTGCCTGGACCAGGGGTCCGGGTGAAAAACTGTTTTTT. Translated, it gives CAWTRGPGEKLFF.

This clonotype was picked up a small number of times. The chain recombines TRBV28 with TRBJ2-1; D may be TRBD1 or TRBD2 (5 bases each). Looked up from germline, CDR1 is MDHEN and CDR2 is SYDVKM. V shed 5 bases and J shed 6 bases, with 14 bases lying between them. This CDR3 spans 14 amino acids. The chain's CDR3 is CASSNPRGGNEQFF. CDR3 coding DNA: TGTGCCAGCAGTAACCCCCGGGGCGGCAATGAGCAGTTCTTC.

The J gene is TRBJ1-5, the V gene TRBV6-6, with 11 bases fitting TRBD1. Germline V gene sequence: CDR1 MNHNY, CDR2 SVGAGI (reference sequence). CDR3 length equals 16 residues. Trimming removed 2 bases from V and 7 bases from J; junction bases left unmatched: 7. CDR3 DNA: TGTGCCAGCAGTTACCCCGGACAGGGGGCCCTACAGCCCCAGCATTTT. Its protein product is CASSYPGQGALQPQHF.

The chain carries TRBV29-1 and TRBJ1-2; a possible D gene is TRBD1 (5 bases). The CDR3 runs to 12 residues. The germline V and J ends were trimmed by 5 bases and 7 bases, with 14 bases remaining between them. Germline V gene data show CDR1 as SQVTM and CDR2 as ANQGSEA. This CDR3 is CSVSTVTSGYTF. In DNA, the CDR3 is TGCAGCGTTTCGACAGTCACCTCTGGCTACACCTTC.

This clonotype was found a few times. One end of the junction varies from germline; a read error may be responsible. The rearrangement uses TRBV27 and TRBJ1-2; a possible D gene is TRBD1 (5 bases). The CDR3 has 12 residues. Germline CDR1 and CDR2: MNHEY and SMNVEV (reference sequence). As DNA, the CDR3 is TGTGCCGGCAGTGCCGGGGGTTATGGCTACACCTTC. It is translated as CAGSAGGYGYTF.

This chain uses TRBV5-1 with TRBJ1-2; 7 nucleotides match TRBD1. Germline V gene data show CDR1 as SGHRS and CDR2 as YFSETQ. This CDR3 is built from 13 residues. Trimming cost V 4 bases and J 8 bases; bases outside gene matches: 8. The CDR3: CASSQTGSRGYTF. The DNA of the CDR3 is TGCGCCAGCAGCCAGACAGGGTCTCGCGGCTACACCTTC. Full variable domain (missing parts from reference TRBV5-1 and TRBJ1-2): KAGVTQTPRYLIKTRGQQVTLSCSPISGHRSVSWYQQTPGQGLQFLFEYFSETQRNKGNFPGRFSGRQFSNSRSEMNVSTLELGDSALYLCASSQTGSRGYTFGSGTRLTVV.

This clonotype was counted many times. Germline is not matched at one junction end, which may reflect a read error. In DNA form, the CDR3 reads TGTGCCAGCAGCTTAACGGGAGGGGATACTGAAGCTTTCTTT. It yields the protein CASSLTGGDTEAFF. The rearrangement links TRBV5-1 to TRBJ1-1; D is perhaps TRBD1 (5 bases). Germline V CDR1 and CDR2: SGHRS, YFSETQ. The CDR3 has 14 amino acids.

In nucleotides, the CDR3 is TGTGCCAGCAGCCCCAAGCTGGGCCCAGATACGCAGTATTTT. This codes for CASSPKLGPDTQYF. The chain links TRBV7-6 to TRBJ2-3; no definite D call. The ends were cut back, 5 bases at V and 4 bases at J, with 13 bases in the middle. This CDR3 comprises 14 residues. Germline loops: CDR1 SGHVS, CDR2 FNYEAQ.

This clonotype was found a few times. V usage is TRBV29-1 and J usage is TRBJ2-3; 12 bases line up with TRBD1. The V and J ends lost 7 bases and 4 bases, in that order; junction bases with no gene match: 9. Germline values: CDR1 SQVTM, CDR2 ANQGSEA. The CDR3 consists of 15 residues. DNA for the CDR3: TGCAGCGAAGAAACCCGGGACAGGGGGCCAGATACGCAGTATTTT. Its protein is CSEETRDRGPDTQYF.